These T cell receptor beta chains were read from a single sample in a study of T-cell reconstitution after alpha-beta-depleted transplantation in children. TCRdb reprocessed the PCR reads with MiXCR, giving one entry per CDR3 protein. Of about 250,000 distinct CDR3 sequences in the sample, 20% to 30% were seen once. Source: PBMCs, mostly from graft donor cells, taken 360 days after TCRalphabeta/CD19-depleted stem cell transplant. All receptors derive from a female patient between 2 and 15 years old who had a stem cell transplant for congenital amegakaryocytic thrombocytopenia, so the T cells may come from the graft donor. CDR3s include the opening cysteine and the closing phenylalanine or tryptophan. Each record gives: clone size, J gene, D gene, V gene, CDR3 DNA, CDR3 protein. The D gene is left open where the match is weak. Expanded clones are given a class, and other clones once, few, many or no size at all.

abundance: few
j_gene: TRBJ2-5
d_gene: -
v_gene: TRBV28
CDR3nt: TGTGCCAGCAGTTTACAGGCAGGGGAAGAGACCCAGTACTTC
CDR3aa: CASSLQAGEETQYF

abundance: -
j_gene: TRBJ1-2
d_gene: -
v_gene: TRBV4-1
CDR3nt: TGCGCCAGCAGCCAAGAATCAGGGTTTCTTGGCTACACCTTC
CDR3aa: CASSQESGFLGYTF

abundance: few
j_gene: TRBJ2-1
d_gene: -
v_gene: TRBV12-3/TRBV12-4
CDR3nt: TGTGCCAGCAGTTTGGCGGACAACTACAATGAGCAGTTCTTC
CDR3aa: CASSLADNYNEQFF

abundance: -
j_gene: TRBJ2-4
d_gene: -
v_gene: TRBV5-4
CDR3nt: TGTGCCAGCAGTATCGACAGAGGCATTCAGTACTTC
CDR3aa: CASSIDRGIQYF

abundance: few
j_gene: TRBJ2-7
d_gene: -
v_gene: TRBV19
CDR3nt: TGTGCCAGTAGTTACTCCGGGACTTTCCCCTACGAGCAGTACTTC
CDR3aa: CASSYSGTFPYEQYF

abundance: -
j_gene: TRBJ2-3
d_gene: -
v_gene: TRBV27
CDR3nt: TGTGCCAGCAGTTCTAACCAGGGGCCTACGCAGTATTTT
CDR3aa: CASSSNQGPTQYF

abundance: -
j_gene: TRBJ2-6
d_gene: -
v_gene: TRBV12-5
CDR3nt: TGTGCTAGTGGTTCTGGGGCCAACGTCCTGACTTTC
CDR3aa: CASGSGANVLTF

abundance: -
j_gene: TRBJ2-2
d_gene: -
v_gene: TRBV24-1
CDR3nt: TGTGCCACCAGTGATTTGTCCGGGGAGGCCACCGGGGAGCTGTTTTTT
CDR3aa: CATSDLSGEATGELFF

abundance: -
j_gene: TRBJ2-3
d_gene: -
v_gene: TRBV5-8
CDR3nt: TGTGCCAGCAGCATACTATACCGTCGGGGCAAAGATACGCAGTATTTT
CDR3aa: CASSILYRRGKDTQYF

abundance: -
j_gene: TRBJ2-1
d_gene: -
v_gene: TRBV20-1
CDR3nt: TGCAGTGCTAGTCGTGATAATGAGCAGTTCTTC
CDR3aa: CSASRDNEQFF

abundance: -
j_gene: TRBJ2-3
d_gene: -
v_gene: TRBV12-2
CDR3nt: TGTGCAAGTCGCCCGCCGAGGCCGAGGATTAAGAAATTAGCTACAGATACGCAGTATTTT
CDR3aa: CASRPPRPRIKKLATDTQYF

abundance: few
j_gene: TRBJ2-5
d_gene: -
v_gene: TRBV5-5
CDR3nt: TGTGCCAGCAGCTTGTCCACAGGGCGGGGGGAGACCCAGTACTTC
CDR3aa: CASSLSTGRGETQYF

abundance: many
j_gene: TRBJ2-1
d_gene: TRBD1
v_gene: TRBV28
CDR3nt: TGTGCCAGCAGTTCGTCCCGGGACAGGGTGGTAAGAAATGAGCAGTTCTTC
CDR3aa: CASSSSRDRVVRNEQFF